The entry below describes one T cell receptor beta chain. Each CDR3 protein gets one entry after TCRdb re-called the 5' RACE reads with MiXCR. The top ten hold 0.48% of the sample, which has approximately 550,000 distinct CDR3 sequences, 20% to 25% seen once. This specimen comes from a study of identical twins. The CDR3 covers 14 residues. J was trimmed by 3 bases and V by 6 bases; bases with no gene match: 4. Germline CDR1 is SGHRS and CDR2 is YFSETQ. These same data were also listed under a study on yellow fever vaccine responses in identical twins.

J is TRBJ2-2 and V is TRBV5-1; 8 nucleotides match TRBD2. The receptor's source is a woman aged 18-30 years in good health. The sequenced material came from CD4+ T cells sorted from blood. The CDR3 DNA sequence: TGCGCCAGCAAAAGCGGGGGCCACACCGGGGAGCTGTTTTTT. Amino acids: CASKSGGHTGELFF.